This TCR beta chain was captured by sequencing in a study of blood T cell repertoires in COVID-19. Turning to the study itself: The United States, Italy and Spain were the sources of the acute and convalescent COVID-19 samples. PBMCs, B-cell-depleted T cells, or T cells were the source of the cDNA or gDNA that made up the material.

Authors' processing steps: Quantification of nucleated cells was approximated via reference gene primer amplification. The table came from immunoSEQ multiplex PCR; TCRdb's copy has only in-frame clones and leaves some out. V, J and clone size are taken as reported in that table, and D and trimming were inferred from the DNA itself. The sample has tens of thousands of clones; about nine tenths are singletons. The CDR3 loop spans 11 amino acids. The ends were cut back, 2 bases at V and 4 bases at J, with 3 bases in the middle. Germline CDR1 is WNHNN and CDR2 is SYGVQD (reference sequence). Source material: peripheral blood. The receptor was derived from a human donor in a cohort sampled during active COVID-19. The J gene is TRBJ2-7, the V gene TRBV10-1; D is unresolved. The CDR3 coding sequence is TGCGCCAGCAGTGAGCGGTACGAGCAGTACTTC. This gives the protein CASSERYEQYF.